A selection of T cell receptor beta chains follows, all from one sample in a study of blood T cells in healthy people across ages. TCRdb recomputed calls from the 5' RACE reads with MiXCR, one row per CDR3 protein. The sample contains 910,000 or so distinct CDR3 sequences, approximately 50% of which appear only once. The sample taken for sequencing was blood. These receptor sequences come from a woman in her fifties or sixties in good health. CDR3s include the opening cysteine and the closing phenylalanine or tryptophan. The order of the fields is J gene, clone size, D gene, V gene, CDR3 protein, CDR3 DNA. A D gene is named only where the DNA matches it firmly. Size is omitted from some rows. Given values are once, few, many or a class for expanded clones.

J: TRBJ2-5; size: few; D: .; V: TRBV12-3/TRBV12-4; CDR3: CASSPGFYRETQYF; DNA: TGTGCCAGCAGCCCGGGGTTCTATAGGGAGACCCAGTACTTC
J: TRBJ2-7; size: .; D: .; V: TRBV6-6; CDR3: CASSYAVGTEPYEQYF; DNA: TGTGCCAGCAGTTACGCTGTCGGGACGGAACCCTACGAGCAGTACTTC
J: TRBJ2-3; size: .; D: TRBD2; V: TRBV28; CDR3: CASSLFRGSGLDTQYF; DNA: TGTGCCAGCAGTTTATTTCGCGGGAGTGGTCTAGATACGCAGTATTTT
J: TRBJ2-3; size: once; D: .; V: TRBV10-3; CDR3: CAISVSFYAGDTQYF; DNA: TGTGCCATCAGTGTGTCGTTCTACGCCGGAGATACGCAGTATTTT
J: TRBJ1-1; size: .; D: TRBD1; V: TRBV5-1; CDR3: CASSLNPGQGSTTEAFF; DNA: TGCGCCAGCAGCTTGAACCCGGGACAGGGGAGTACCACTGAAGCTTTCTTT
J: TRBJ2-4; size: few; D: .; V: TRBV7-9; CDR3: CASSFGLAEEEQYF; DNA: TGTGCCAGCAGCTTTGGCCTAGCCGAAGAAGAGCAGTACTTC
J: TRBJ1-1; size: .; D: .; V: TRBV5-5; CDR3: CASSLVSWTPEAFF; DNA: TGTGCCAGCAGCTTGGTAAGCTGGACGCCTGAAGCTTTCTTT
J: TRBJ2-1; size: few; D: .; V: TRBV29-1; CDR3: CSVVSRGLGGEQFF; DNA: TGCAGCGTTGTCTCCAGGGGCCTGGGTGGAGAGCAGTTCTTC
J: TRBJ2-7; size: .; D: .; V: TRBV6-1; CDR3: CASMASVYEQYF; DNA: TGTGCCAGCATGGCCAGCGTCTACGAGCAGTACTTC
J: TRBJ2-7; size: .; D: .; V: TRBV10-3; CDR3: CAIRAGTGSYEQYF; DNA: TGTGCCATCAGAGCCGGGACGGGCTCCTACGAGCAGTACTTC
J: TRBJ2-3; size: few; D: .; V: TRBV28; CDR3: CASSLRTIGATDTQYF; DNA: TGTGCCAGCAGTCTGAGGACAATTGGGGCCACAGATACGCAGTATTTT
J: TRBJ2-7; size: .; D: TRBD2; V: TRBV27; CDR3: CASSSRTSLSYEQYF; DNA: TGTGCCAGCAGTTCGCGGACTAGCTTATCCTACGAGCAGTACTTC
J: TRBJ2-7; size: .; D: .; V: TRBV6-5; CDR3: CASSRMEPTYEQYF; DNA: TGTGCCAGCAGTCGTATGGAGCCTACCTACGAGCAGTACTTC
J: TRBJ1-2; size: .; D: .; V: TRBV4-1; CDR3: CASSPGLTNLYGYTF; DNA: TGCGCCAGCAGCCCAGGTTTAACAAATCTCTATGGCTACACCTTC
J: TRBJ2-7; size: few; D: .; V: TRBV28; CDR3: CASGQYGEGSYEQYF; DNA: TGTGCCAGCGGACAATACGGGGAAGGGTCCTACGAGCAGTACTTC
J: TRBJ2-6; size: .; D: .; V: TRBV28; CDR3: CATGSSGANVLTF; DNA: TGTGCCACCGGGTCGTCTGGGGCCAACGTCCTGACTTTC
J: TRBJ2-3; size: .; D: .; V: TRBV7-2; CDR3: CASGTTSGSTDTQYF; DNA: TGTGCCAGCGGTACGACAAGCGGAAGCACAGATACGCAGTATTTT
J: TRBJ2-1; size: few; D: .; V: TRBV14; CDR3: CASSHLLTIHYNEQFF; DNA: TGTGCCAGCAGCCACCTTTTGACGATCCATTACAATGAGCAGTTCTTC
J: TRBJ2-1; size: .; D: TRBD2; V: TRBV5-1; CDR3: CASSSRTSGPSSYNEQFF; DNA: TGCGCCAGCAGCTCCCGGACTAGCGGGCCGAGCTCCTACAATGAGCAGTTCTTC
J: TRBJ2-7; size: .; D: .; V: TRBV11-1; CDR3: CASSQRLVPPYNEQYF; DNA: TGTGCCAGCAGCCAACGACTAGTCCCCCCGTACAATGAGCAGTACTTC
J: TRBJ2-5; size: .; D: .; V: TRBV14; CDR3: CASSHRVETQYF; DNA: TGTGCCAGCAGCCACAGGGTAGAGACCCAGTACTTC
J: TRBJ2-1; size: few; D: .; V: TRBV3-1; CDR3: CASSQDIRANEQFF; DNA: TGTGCCAGCAGCCAAGATATTAGGGCCAATGAGCAGTTCTTC
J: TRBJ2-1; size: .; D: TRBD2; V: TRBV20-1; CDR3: CSARDYWAGGGNEQFF; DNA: TGCAGTGCTAGGGACTACTGGGCGGGAGGGGGGAATGAGCAGTTCTTC
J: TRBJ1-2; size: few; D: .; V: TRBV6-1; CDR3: CASSESAGPIHGYTF; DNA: TGTGCCAGCAGTGAATCAGCAGGACCAATCCATGGCTACACCTTC
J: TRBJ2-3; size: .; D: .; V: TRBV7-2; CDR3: CASSSGHMADTQYF; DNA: TGTGCCAGCAGCTCCGGACACATGGCAGATACGCAGTATTTT
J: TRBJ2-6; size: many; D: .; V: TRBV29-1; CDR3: CSVDDGNTGANVLTF; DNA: TGCAGCGTTGATGATGGGAATACTGGGGCCAACGTCCTGACTTTC
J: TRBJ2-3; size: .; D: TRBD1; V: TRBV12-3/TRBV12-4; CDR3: CASKTGTGFTTDTQYF; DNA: TGTGCCAGCAAAACCGGGACAGGGTTTACCACAGATACGCAGTATTTT
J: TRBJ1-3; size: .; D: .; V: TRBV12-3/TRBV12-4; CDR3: CASSKAPYYGNTIYF; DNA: TGTGCCAGCAGCAAGGCTCCTTATTATGGAAACACCATATATTTT
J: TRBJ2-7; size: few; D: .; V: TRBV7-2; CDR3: CASSLHGATPYEQYF; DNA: TGTGCCAGCAGCTTACATGGGGCTACCCCCTACGAGCAGTACTTC
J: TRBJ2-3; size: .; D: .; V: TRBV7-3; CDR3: CASSLSTFWESKGFTDTQYF; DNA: TGTGCCAGCAGCTTAAGTACTTTTTGGGAATCCAAAGGGTTCACAGATACGCAGTATTTT
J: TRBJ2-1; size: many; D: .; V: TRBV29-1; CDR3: CSADTYNEQFF; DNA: TGCAGCGCCGACACGTACAATGAGCAGTTCTTC
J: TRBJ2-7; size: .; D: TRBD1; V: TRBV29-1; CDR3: CSVVGDSAYEQYF; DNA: TGCAGCGTTGTCGGGGACAGTGCCTACGAGCAGTACTTC
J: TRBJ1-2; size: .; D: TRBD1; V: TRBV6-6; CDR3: CASVTEQGANYGYTF; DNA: TGTGCCAGCGTCACTGAACAGGGGGCGAACTATGGCTACACCTTC
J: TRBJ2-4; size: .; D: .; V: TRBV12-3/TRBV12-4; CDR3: CASRPGVVDIQYF; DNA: TGTGCCTCTCGCCCAGGGGTCGTAGACATTCAGTACTTC
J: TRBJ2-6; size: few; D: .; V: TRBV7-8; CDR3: CASSPRDPFSSGANVLTF; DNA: TGTGCCAGCAGCCCCCGGGACCCATTCAGCTCTGGGGCCAACGTCCTGACTTTC
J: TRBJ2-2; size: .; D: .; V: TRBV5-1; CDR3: CASSLQQGYTGELFF; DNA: TGCGCCAGCAGCTTGCAGCAGGGCTACACCGGGGAGCTGTTTTTT
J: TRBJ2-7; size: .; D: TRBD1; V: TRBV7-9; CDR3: CASSLAGQAAVAQYF; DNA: TGTGCCAGCAGCTTAGCCGGACAGGCCGCGGTGGCCCAGTACTTC
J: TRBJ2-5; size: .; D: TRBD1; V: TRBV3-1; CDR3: CASSLEGQGEETQYF; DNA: TGTGCCAGCAGCCTAGAGGGACAGGGGGAAGAGACCCAGTACTTC
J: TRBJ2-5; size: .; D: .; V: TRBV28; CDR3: CASSLAPDALKTQYF; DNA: TGTGCCAGCAGTTTGGCCCCGGACGCTTTGAAGACCCAGTACTTC
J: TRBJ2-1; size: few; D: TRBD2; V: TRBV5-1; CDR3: CASSSFTSGRAQNEQFF; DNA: TGCGCCAGCAGCTCCTTTACTAGCGGGAGGGCCCAAAATGAGCAGTTCTTC
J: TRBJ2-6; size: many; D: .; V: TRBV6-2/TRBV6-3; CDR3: CASSYRGTGANVLTF; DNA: TGTGCCAGCAGTTACAGGGGTACTGGGGCCAACGTCCTGACTTTC
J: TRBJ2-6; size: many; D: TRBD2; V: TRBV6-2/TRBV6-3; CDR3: CASSRGLAGRSGANVLTF; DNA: TGCGCCAGCAGCCGGGGACTAGCGGGAAGATCTGGGGCCAACGTCCTGACTTTC
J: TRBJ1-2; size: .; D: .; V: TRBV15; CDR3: CATSSPHYYYGYTF; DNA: TGTGCCACCAGCAGTCCCCATTATTACTATGGCTACACCTTC
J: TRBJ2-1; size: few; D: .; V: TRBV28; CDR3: CASSLPGKTYNEQFF; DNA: TGTGCCAGCAGTTTACCGGGCAAGACCTACAATGAGCAGTTCTTC
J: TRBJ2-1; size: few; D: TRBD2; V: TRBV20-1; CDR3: CSASTLAGDWHEQFF; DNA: TGCAGTGCTAGTACCTTGGCGGGAGACTGGCATGAGCAGTTCTTC
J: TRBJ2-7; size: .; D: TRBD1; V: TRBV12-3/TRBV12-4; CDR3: CASSLMQGAYEQYF; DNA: TGTGCCAGCAGTTTAATGCAGGGGGCCTACGAGCAGTACTTC
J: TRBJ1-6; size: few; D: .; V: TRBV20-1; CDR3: CSAQHTSSYNSPLHF; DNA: TGCAGTGCCCAACACACCAGCTCCTATAATTCACCCCTCCACTTT
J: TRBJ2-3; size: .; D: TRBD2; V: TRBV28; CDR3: CASSFPGSGSWSDTQYF; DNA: TGTGCCAGCAGTTTCCCGGGGAGCGGGAGTTGGTCAGATACGCAGTATTTT
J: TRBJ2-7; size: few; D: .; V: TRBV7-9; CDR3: CASTARTYDPASEQYF; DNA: TGTGCCAGCACGGCCCGGACATACGACCCAGCCTCCGAGCAGTACTTC
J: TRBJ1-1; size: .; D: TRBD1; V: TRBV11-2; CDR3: CASRATGTGHTEAFF; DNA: TGTGCCAGCAGAGCCACCGGGACAGGACACACTGAAGCTTTCTTT
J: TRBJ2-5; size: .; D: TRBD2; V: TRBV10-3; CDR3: CAISESASGQETQYF; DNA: TGTGCCATCAGTGAATCGGCTAGCGGACAAGAGACCCAGTACTTC
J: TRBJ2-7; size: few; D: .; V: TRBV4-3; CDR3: CASSQDRGASSYEQYF; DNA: TGCGCCAGCAGCCAAGATCGGGGGGCAAGCTCCTACGAGCAGTACTTC
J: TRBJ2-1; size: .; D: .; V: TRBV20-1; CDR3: CSASSRGAEQFF; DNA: TGCAGTGCTTCTTCAAGGGGGGCTGAGCAGTTCTTC
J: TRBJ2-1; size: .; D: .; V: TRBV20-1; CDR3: CSARFASWGYNEQFF; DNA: TGCAGTGCTAGATTCGCTAGCTGGGGCTACAATGAGCAGTTCTTC
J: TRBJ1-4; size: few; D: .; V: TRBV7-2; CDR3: CASSLTDDKKLFF; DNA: TGTGCCAGCAGCTTAACAGACGACAAAAAACTGTTTTTT